In this sample, the clone carrying this TCR beta chain turned up once. This specimen comes from a study of T cell responses to AZD1222 COVID-19 vaccine. About the research overall: The study pooled second doses at about 4 or about 12 weeks.

Clones were sequenced by immunoSEQ multiplex PCR, and TCRdb holds only the in-frame ones, with some missing. The table includes roughly 160,000 clones, 90% detected once. The CDR3 covers 13 residues. V lost 4 bases and J 5 bases, leaving 10 bases between the germline ends. Germline CDR1 reads MDHEN; CDR2 reads SYDVKM. This sequence joins TRBV28 and TRBJ2-3; weak D call: TRBD2 (6 bases). The clonotype comes from an adult in good health. The sequenced sample was peripheral blood, obtained on day 0 of AZD1222 vaccination. The CDR3 loop is CASSSVGGDTQYF. CDR3 bases: TGTGCCAGCAGTTCGGTGGGAGGAGATACGCAGTATTTT. The whole variable domain, remainder taken from reference TRBV28 and TRBJ2-3, is DVKVTQSSRYLVKRTGEKVFLECVQDMDHENMFWYRQDPGLGLRLIYFSYDVKMKEKGDIPEGYSVSREKKERFSLILESASTNQTSMYLCASSSVGGDTQYFGPGTRLTVL.